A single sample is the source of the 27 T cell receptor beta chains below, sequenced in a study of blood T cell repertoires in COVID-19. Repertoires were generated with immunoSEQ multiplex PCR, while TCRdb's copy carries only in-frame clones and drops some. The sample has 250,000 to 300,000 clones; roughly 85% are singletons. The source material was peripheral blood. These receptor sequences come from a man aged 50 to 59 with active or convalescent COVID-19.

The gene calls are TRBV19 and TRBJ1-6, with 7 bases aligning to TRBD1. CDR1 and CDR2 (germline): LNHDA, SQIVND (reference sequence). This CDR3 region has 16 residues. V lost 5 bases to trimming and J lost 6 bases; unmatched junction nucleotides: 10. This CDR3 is CASSPRRGQLNSPLHF. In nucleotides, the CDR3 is TGTGCCAGTAGTCCGCGCAGGGGACAGCTTAATTCACCCCTCCACTTT.

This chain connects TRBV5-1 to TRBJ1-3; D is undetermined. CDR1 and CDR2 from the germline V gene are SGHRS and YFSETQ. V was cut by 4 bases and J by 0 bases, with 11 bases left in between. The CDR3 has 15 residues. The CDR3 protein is CASSPTPRSGNTIYF. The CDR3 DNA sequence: TGCGCCAGCAGCCCGACACCGCGCTCTGGAAACACCATATATTTT.

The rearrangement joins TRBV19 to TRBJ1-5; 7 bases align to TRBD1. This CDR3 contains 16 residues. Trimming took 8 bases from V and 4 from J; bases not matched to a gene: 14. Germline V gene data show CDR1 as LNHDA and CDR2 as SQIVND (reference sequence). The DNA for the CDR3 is TGTGCCAGTGGCAGACGGAACAGGGGTGCAAATCAGCCCCAGCATTTT. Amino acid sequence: CASGRRNRGANQPQHF. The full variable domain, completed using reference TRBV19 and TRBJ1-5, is DGGITQSPKYLFRKEGQNVTLSCEQNLNHDAMYWYRQDPGQGLRLIYYSQIVNDFQKGDIAEGYSVSREKKESFPLTVTSAQKNPTAFYLCASGRRNRGANQPQHFGDGTRLSIL.

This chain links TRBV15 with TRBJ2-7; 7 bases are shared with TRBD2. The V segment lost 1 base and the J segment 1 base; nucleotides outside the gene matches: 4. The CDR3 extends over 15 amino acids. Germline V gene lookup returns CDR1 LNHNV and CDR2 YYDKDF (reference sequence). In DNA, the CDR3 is TGTGCCACCAGCAGAGGTAGACTAGCTTCCTACGAGCAGTACTTC. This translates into CATSRGRLASYEQYF.

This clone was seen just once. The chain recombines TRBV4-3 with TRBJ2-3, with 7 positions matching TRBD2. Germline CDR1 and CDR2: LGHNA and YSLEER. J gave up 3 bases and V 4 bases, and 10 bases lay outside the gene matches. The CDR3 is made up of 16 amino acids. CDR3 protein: CASSLSGEGQTDTQYF. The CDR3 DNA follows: TGCGCCAGCAGCCTATCGGGGGAGGGTCAAACAGATACGCAGTATTTT.

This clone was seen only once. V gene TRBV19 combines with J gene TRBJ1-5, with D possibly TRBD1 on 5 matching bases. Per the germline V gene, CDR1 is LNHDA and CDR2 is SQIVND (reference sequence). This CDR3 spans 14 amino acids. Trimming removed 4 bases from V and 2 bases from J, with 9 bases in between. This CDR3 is CASSTQGGNQPQHF. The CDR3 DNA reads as TGTGCCAGTAGTACCCAGGGTGGCAATCAGCCCCAGCATTTT.

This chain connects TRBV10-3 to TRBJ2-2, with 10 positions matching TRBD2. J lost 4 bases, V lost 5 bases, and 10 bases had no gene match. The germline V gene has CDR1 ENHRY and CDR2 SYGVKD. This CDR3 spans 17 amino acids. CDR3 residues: CAISKLSGRVSTGELFF. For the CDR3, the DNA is TGTGCCATCAGTAAATTAAGCGGGAGGGTGTCCACCGGGGAGCTGTTTTTT.

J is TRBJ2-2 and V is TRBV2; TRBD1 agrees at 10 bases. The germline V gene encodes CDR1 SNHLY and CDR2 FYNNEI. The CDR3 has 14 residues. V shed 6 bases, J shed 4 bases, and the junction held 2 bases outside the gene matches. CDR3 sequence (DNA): TGTGCCAGCAGGGGACAGGGGAGCACCGGGGAGCTGTTTTTT. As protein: CASRGQGSTGELFF.

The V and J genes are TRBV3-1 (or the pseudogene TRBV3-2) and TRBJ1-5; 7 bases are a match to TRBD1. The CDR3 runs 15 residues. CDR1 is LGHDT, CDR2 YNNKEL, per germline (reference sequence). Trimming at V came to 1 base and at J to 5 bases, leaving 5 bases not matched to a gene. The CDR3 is CASSQGGQEDQPQHF. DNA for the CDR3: TGTGCCAGCAGCCAAGGCGGACAGGAGGATCAGCCCCAGCATTTT.

CDR3 sequence: CAWSLNSYEQYF. The CDR3 DNA reads TGTGCCTGGAGTTTAAACAGCTACGAGCAGTACTTC. This sequence joins TRBV30 and TRBJ2-7; D not certain. V was cut by 2 bases and J by 3 bases, with 8 bases left in between. Per germline, CDR1 GTSNPN and CDR2 SVGIG (reference sequence). This CDR3 is 12 amino acids long.

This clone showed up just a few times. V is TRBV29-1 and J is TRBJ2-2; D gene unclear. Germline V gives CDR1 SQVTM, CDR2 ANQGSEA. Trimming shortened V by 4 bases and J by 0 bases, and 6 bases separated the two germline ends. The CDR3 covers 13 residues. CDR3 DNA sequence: TGCAGCGTTGGACTTACGAACACCGGGGAGCTGTTTTTT. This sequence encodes CSVGLTNTGELFF.

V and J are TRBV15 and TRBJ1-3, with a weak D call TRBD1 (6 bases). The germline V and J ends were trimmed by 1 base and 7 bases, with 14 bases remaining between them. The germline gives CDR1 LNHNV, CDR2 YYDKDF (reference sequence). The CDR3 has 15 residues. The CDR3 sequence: CATSRGGGDTNTIYF. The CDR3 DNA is TGTGCCACCAGCAGAGGGGGGGGCGATACGAACACCATATATTTT. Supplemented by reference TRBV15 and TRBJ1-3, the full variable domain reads DAMVIQNPRYQVTQFGKPVTLSCSQTLNHNVMYWYQQKSSQAPKLLFHYYDKDFNNEADTPDNFQSRRPNTSFCFLDIRSPGLGDTAMYLCATSRGGGDTNTIYFGEGSWLTVV.

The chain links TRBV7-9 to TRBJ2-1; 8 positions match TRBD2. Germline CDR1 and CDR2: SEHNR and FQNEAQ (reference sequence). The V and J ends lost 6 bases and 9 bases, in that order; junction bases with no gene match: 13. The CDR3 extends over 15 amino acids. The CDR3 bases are TGTGCCAGCAGTCCCTCCCCGGGAGGGATGGGTGAGCAGTTCTTC. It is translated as CASSPSPGGMGEQFF.

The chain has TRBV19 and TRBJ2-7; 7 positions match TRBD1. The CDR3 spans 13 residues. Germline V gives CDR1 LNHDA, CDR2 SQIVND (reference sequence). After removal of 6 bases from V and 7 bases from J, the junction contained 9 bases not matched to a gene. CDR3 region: CASSPPLGQEQYF. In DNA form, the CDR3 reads TGTGCCAGTAGCCCTCCTTTGGGACAGGAGCAGTACTTC.

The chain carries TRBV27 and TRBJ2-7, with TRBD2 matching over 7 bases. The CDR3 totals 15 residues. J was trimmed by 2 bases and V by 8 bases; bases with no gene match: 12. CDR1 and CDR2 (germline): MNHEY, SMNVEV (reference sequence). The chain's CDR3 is CASGGYGRTAYEQYF. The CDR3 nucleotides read TGTGCCAGCGGGGGGTACGGGAGGACCGCCTACGAGCAGTACTTC.

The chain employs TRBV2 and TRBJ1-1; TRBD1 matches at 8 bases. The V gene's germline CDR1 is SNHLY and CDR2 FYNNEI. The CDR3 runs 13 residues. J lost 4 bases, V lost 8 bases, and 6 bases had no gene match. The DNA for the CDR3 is TGTGCCAGCGGACAGGGTTTTTCCACTGAAGCTTTCTTT. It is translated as CASGQGFSTEAFF.

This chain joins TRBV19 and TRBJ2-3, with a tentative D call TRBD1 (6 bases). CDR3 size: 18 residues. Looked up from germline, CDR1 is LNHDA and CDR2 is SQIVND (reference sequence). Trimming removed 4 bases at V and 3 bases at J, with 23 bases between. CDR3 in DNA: TGTGCCAGTAGTAAGGGCCCCACAGGGATCAGCTTTACAGATACGCAGTATTTT. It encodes CASSKGPTGISFTDTQYF.

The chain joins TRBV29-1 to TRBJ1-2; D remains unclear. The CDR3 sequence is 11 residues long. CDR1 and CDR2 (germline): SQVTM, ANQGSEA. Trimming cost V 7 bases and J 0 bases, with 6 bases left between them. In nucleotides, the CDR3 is TGCAGCGCCAGTGCTAACTATGGCTACACCTTC. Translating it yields CSASANYGYTF.

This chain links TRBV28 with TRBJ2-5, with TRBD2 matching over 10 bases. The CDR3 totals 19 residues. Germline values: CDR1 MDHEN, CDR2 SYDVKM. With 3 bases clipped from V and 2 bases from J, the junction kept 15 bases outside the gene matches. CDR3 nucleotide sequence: TGTGCCAGCAGTTTCGGTCTAGCGGGAGTTGGGGTACGGCAAGAGACCCAGTACTTC. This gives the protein CASSFGLAGVGVRQETQYF.

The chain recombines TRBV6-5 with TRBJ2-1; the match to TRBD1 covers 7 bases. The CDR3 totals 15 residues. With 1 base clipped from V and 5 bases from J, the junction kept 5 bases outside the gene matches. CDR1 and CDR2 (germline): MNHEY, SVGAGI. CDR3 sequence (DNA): TGTGCCAGCAGTTACTGGACAGGTACCAACAATGAGCAGTTCTTC. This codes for CASSYWTGTNNEQFF.

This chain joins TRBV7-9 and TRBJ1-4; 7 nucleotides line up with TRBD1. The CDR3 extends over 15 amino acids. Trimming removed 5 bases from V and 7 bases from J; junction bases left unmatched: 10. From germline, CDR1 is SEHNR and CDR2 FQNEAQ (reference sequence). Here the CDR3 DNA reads TGTGCCAGCAGCACTAGACAGGGAGAGGTTGAAAAACTGTTTTTT. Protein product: CASSTRQGEVEKLFF.

CDR3 sequence (DNA): TGTGCCAGCAGCCAAGGAGGGGACAGTGTGTATGGCTACACCTTC. Encoded protein: CASSQGGDSVYGYTF. J is TRBJ1-2 and V is TRBV3-1 (or the pseudogene TRBV3-2); 7 bases agree with TRBD1. CDR1 and CDR2 (germline): LGHDT, YNNKEL (reference sequence). CDR3 length equals 15 residues. With V trimmed by 1 base and J by 5 bases, 7 bases remained unmatched.

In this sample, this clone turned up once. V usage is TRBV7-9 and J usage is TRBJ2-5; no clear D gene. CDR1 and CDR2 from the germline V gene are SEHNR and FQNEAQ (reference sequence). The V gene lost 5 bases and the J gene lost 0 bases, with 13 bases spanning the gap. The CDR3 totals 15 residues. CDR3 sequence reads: CASSPPVVDQETQYF. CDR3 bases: TGTGCCAGCAGCCCCCCGGTGGTGGACCAAGAGACCCAGTACTTC.

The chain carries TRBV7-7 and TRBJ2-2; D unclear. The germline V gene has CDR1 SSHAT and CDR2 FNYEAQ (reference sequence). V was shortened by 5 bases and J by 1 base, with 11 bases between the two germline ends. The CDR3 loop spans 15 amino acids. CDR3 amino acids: CASSPGSGNTGELFF. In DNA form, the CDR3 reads TGTGCCAGCAGCCCCGGGTCGGGGAACACCGGGGAGCTGTTTTTT.

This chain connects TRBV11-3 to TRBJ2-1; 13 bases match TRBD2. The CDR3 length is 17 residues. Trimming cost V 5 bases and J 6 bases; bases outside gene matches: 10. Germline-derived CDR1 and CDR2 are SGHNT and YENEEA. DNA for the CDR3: TGTGCCAGCAGCCCTCGGACTAGCGGGAGCACGGGCAATGAGCAGTTCTTC. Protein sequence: CASSPRTSGSTGNEQFF. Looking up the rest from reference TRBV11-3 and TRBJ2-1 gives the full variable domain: EAGVVQSPRYKIIEKKQPVAFWCNPISGHNTLYWYLQNLGQGPELLIRYENEEAVDDSQLPKDRFSAERLKGVDSTLKIQPAELGDSAVYLCASSPRTSGSTGNEQFFGPGTRLTVL.

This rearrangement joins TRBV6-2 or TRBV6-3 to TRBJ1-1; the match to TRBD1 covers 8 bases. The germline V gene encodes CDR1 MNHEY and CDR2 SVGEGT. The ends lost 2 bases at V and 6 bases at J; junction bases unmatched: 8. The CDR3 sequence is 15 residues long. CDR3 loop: CASSYEAGGRAEAFF. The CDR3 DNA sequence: TGTGCCAGCAGTTACGAAGCAGGGGGCAGGGCTGAAGCTTTCTTT.

The CDR3 spells CASSPRDSGELFF. The CDR3 region has the DNA TGTGCCAGCTCACCCAGGGACTCCGGGGAGCTGTTTTTT. J is TRBJ2-2 and V is TRBV18; possible D gene TRBD2, 6 bases. The V end lost 3 bases, the J end lost 6 bases, and 8 bases lay between the germline ends. The CDR3 length is 13 residues. Germline V gene sequence: CDR1 KGHSH, CDR2 LQKENI.